The 8 T cell receptor beta chains in this list originate from one sample, sequenced in a study of blood T cell repertoires in COVID-19. Repertoires were generated with immunoSEQ multiplex PCR, while TCRdb's copy carries only in-frame clones and drops some. The profile covers around 76,000 clones, with around 89% appearing a single time and about 0.6% taken by the ten largest. Sequencing input: peripheral blood. The receptors come from a man in his sixties with acute or convalescent COVID-19.

The chain carries TRBV4-2 and TRBJ2-1; 7 bases align to TRBD2. The CDR3 sequence is 17 residues long. J gave up 7 bases and V 2 bases, and 14 bases lay outside the gene matches. The germline V gene has CDR1 LGHNA and CDR2 YNFKEQ. This CDR3 is CASSQNVGGELMNEQFF. DNA of the CDR3: TGTGCCAGCAGCCAAAATGTGGGGGGGGAGTTAATGAATGAGCAGTTCTTC.

The V and J genes are TRBV30 and TRBJ1-2; 9 nucleotides agree with TRBD1. V lost 4 bases and J lost 6; bases outside the gene matches: 3. Germline V CDR1 and CDR2: GTSNPN, SVGIG (reference sequence). The CDR3 length is 12 residues. CDR3 protein: CAWNTGGDGYTF. CDR3 nucleotide sequence: TGTGCCTGGAATACAGGGGGCGATGGCTACACCTTC. The entire variable domain, with the rest obtained from reference TRBV30 and TRBJ1-2, is as follows: SQTIHQWPATLVQPVGSPLSLECTVEGTSNPNLYWYRQAAGRGLQLLFYSVGIGQISSEVPQNLSASRPQDRQFILSSKKLLLSDSGFYLCAWNTGGDGYTFGSGTRLTVV.

This rearrangement joins TRBV24-1 to TRBJ2-1, with TRBD1 matching over 8 bases. Germline V gene lookup returns CDR1 KGHDR and CDR2 SFDVKD. The CDR3 is 15 amino acids. With 4 bases clipped from V and 8 bases from J, the junction kept 9 bases outside the gene matches. The CDR3 nucleotides are TGTGCCACCAGTGAACCTGGACAGGGTTGGGATGAGCAGTTCTTC. It specifies CATSEPGQGWDEQFF.

V usage is TRBV4-1 and J usage is TRBJ1-1; no clear D gene. CDR1 MGHRA and CDR2 YSYEKL come from the germline V gene. This CDR3 contains 13 residues. The V gene lost 7 bases and the J gene lost 8 bases, with 17 bases spanning the gap. CDR3 region: CASTPGRAKEAFF. In DNA form, the CDR3 reads TGCGCCAGCACCCCCGGGAGGGCAAAGGAAGCTTTCTTT.

The chain combines TRBV7-3 with TRBJ2-1, with D possibly TRBD2 on 6 matching bases. The V gene lost 0 bases and the J gene lost 9 bases, with 18 bases spanning the gap. CDR1 and CDR2 from the germline V gene are SGHTA and FQGTGA. The CDR3 runs to 16 residues. The CDR3 loop reads CASSLTLAGPQGEQFF. The CDR3 coding sequence is TGTGCCAGCAGCTTAACGTTGGCGGGGCCCCAGGGTGAGCAGTTCTTC.

The chain employs TRBV13 and TRBJ2-7; a possible D gene is TRBD1 (6 bases). The CDR3 length is 16 residues. The ends were cut back, 4 bases at V and 4 bases at J, with 20 bases in the middle. Germline V lookup: CDR1 PRHDT, CDR2 FYEKMQ (reference sequence). In nucleotides, the CDR3 is TGTGCCAGCAGCTCTAATTTCGGGACAAATACGTACGAGCAGTACTTC. The encoded protein is CASSSNFGTNTYEQYF.

The chain joins TRBV27 to TRBJ1-6; 8 nucleotides align to TRBD1. V shed 6 bases and J 4 bases; nucleotides not matched to a gene: 5. The CDR3 has 15 amino acids. Per the germline V gene, CDR1 is MNHEY and CDR2 is SMNVEV (reference sequence). The CDR3 sequence: CASRRTGPYNSPLHF. For the CDR3, the DNA is TGTGCCAGCAGGAGGACAGGGCCGTATAATTCACCCCTCCACTTT.

This rearrangement joins TRBV6-1 to TRBJ1-4; 7 bases line up with TRBD1. J gave up 4 bases and V 0 bases, and 5 bases lay outside the gene matches. The germline V gene encodes CDR1 MNHNS and CDR2 SASEGT. This CDR3 region has 16 residues. In DNA, the CDR3 is TGTGCCAGCAGTGAAGCGCTGGCAGGGGGTAATGAAAAACTGTTTTTT. Its protein is CASSEALAGGNEKLFF.